This T cell receptor beta chain derives from a study of response to subunit inactivated influenza vaccine. Study findings and constraints: Seasonal influenza vaccination, on each occasion, was suggested by the authors to recruit few new T cells.

MiXCR, run by TCRdb on the RT-PCR reads, gives a single entry per CDR3 protein. Of 300,000 to 350,000 distinct CDR3 sequences in the sample, 21% were seen once. Of note for this clonotype: Its antigen remains unidentified.

This specimen was PBMCs from blood, taken about 20 months after vaccination. This TCR derives from a man between 50 and 70 years old who received an inactivated influenza vaccine.

The CDR3 sequence is CASSQTANTGELFF. In DNA form, the CDR3 reads TGTGCCAGCTCGCAGACCGCGAACACCGGGGAGCTGTTTTTT. The V gene is TRBV7-9, the J gene TRBJ2-2; D remains unclear. V was pared by 8 bases and J by 0 bases, with 10 bases between. Germline CDR1 SEHNR, CDR2 FQNEAQ (reference sequence). The CDR3 contains 14 residues.